This record covers a single T cell receptor beta chain. What it binds is unknown. These data originate in a study of OX40 agonist ivuxolimab in advanced cancers. Broader study findings: At doses 0.1 to 3.0 mg/kg, CD4+ and CD8+ clones expanded.

CDR3 length: 15 amino acids. V dropped 6 bases and J dropped 4 bases, with 18 bases sitting between them. Germline V lookup: CDR1 ENHRY, CDR2 SYGVKD. Repertoires were generated with immunoSEQ multiplex PCR, while TCRdb's copy carries only in-frame clones and drops some. The sample holds under 100,000 clones, roughly 90% seen once. The starting material was CD4+ or CD8+ T cells sorted from blood, obtained in a trial of the OX40 agonist ivuxolimab. This sequence joins TRBV10-3 and TRBJ1-1; D is ambiguous. This TCR was sampled from an adult with an advanced solid tumor such as melanoma, head and neck, liver or kidney cancer. This chain's CDR3 is CAISYNDPRSTEAFF. The CDR3 nucleotides read TGTGCCATCAGCTATAACGACCCCAGGAGCACTGAAGCTTTCTTT.